A selection of T cell receptor beta chains follows, all from one sample in a study of T cell therapy after organ transplantation. The data were produced by immunoSEQ multiplex PCR, yet TCRdb's version contains in-frame clones alone and is incomplete. The sample lists about 48,000 clones; 85% to 95% were seen once. For these receptors, no antigen is known. This sample comprised CD8+ T cells from blood, obtained before autologous CMV-specific T cell therapy. These receptors all come from a human patient who had received a solid organ transplant and had CMV disease. CDR3s include the opening cysteine and the closing phenylalanine or tryptophan. The order of the fields is J gene, D gene, V gene, clone size, CDR3 protein, CDR3 DNA. A D gene is named only where the DNA matches it firmly. Size values are once, few and many counts, or a class for expanded clones, and some rows have none.

j_call: TRBJ1-5
d_call: .
v_call: TRBV27
clone_size: .
cdr3_aa: CASSLLTGINQPQHF
cdr3_nt: TGTGCCAGCAGTTTATTGACAGGAATAAACCAGCCCCAGCATTTT

j_call: TRBJ2-3
d_call: TRBD2
v_call: TRBV10-1
clone_size: once
cdr3_aa: CASSESGGGRRTDTQYF
cdr3_nt: TGCGCCAGCAGTGAGTCGGGGGGCGGGAGGAGGACAGATACGCAGTATTTT

j_call: TRBJ1-2
d_call: .
v_call: TRBV30
clone_size: .
cdr3_aa: CAWRVEGYTF
cdr3_nt: TGTGCCTGGAGGGTTGAAGGCTACACCTTC

j_call: TRBJ2-1
d_call: TRBD2
v_call: TRBV27
clone_size: .
cdr3_aa: CASSLLSGRWNEQFF
cdr3_nt: TGTGCCAGCAGTTTACTGAGCGGGAGGTGGAATGAGCAGTTCTTC

j_call: TRBJ2-5
d_call: .
v_call: TRBV7-9
clone_size: .
cdr3_aa: CASSPVLGAGTQYF
cdr3_nt: TGTGCCAGCAGCCCGGTCCTGGGGGCCGGGACCCAGTACTTC

j_call: TRBJ2-7
d_call: .
v_call: TRBV7-9
clone_size: .
cdr3_aa: CASTPVGSYEQYF
cdr3_nt: TGTGCCAGCACCCCAGTAGGCTCCTACGAGCAGTACTTC

j_call: TRBJ2-2
d_call: .
v_call: TRBV11-2
clone_size: .
cdr3_aa: CAWEKTNTGELFF
cdr3_nt: TGTGCCTGGGAGAAGACCAACACCGGGGAGCTGTTTTTT

j_call: TRBJ2-5
d_call: TRBD1
v_call: TRBV7-9
clone_size: .
cdr3_aa: CASSNRGAETQYF
cdr3_nt: TGTGCCAGCAGCAACAGGGGAGCGGAGACCCAGTACTTC

j_call: TRBJ2-7
d_call: .
v_call: TRBV21-1
clone_size: .
cdr3_aa: CASSKVPGTEGYEQYF
cdr3_nt: TGTGCCAGCAGCAAAGTACCCGGGACGGAAGGCTACGAGCAGTACTTC

j_call: TRBJ2-1
d_call: TRBD2
v_call: TRBV10-2
clone_size: .
cdr3_aa: CASSEGLAGDVWAYNEQFF
cdr3_nt: TGCGCCAGCAGTGAGGGGCTAGCGGGAGATGTCTGGGCCTACAATGAGCAGTTCTTC

j_call: TRBJ2-7
d_call: .
v_call: TRBV28
clone_size: .
cdr3_aa: CASSLTGSTYEQYF
cdr3_nt: TGTGCCAGCAGCCTCACAGGGAGTACCTACGAGCAGTACTTC

j_call: TRBJ1-1
d_call: .
v_call: TRBV6-1
clone_size: .
cdr3_aa: CAANPGAEAFF
cdr3_nt: TGTGCCGCCAACCCGGGCGCTGAAGCTTTCTTT

j_call: TRBJ1-4
d_call: TRBD1
v_call: TRBV27
clone_size: .
cdr3_aa: CASSLSSQGTKAEKLFF
cdr3_nt: TGTGCCAGCAGTTTATCGTCACAGGGGACAAAGGCTGAAAAACTGTTTTTT

j_call: TRBJ2-3
d_call: TRBD1
v_call: TRBV15
clone_size: .
cdr3_aa: CATSRGGQGAGTDTQYF
cdr3_nt: TGTGCCACCAGCAGGGGGGGCCAGGGGGCGGGCACAGATACGCAGTATTTT

j_call: TRBJ2-1
d_call: TRBD2
v_call: TRBV6-4
clone_size: .
cdr3_aa: CASSDGLAGGEQFF
cdr3_nt: TGTGCCAGCAGTGACGGACTAGCGGGAGGTGAGCAGTTCTTC

j_call: TRBJ1-4
d_call: .
v_call: TRBV30
clone_size: .
cdr3_aa: CAWSVEGAEKLFF
cdr3_nt: TGTGCCTGGAGTGTAGAAGGGGCTGAAAAACTGTTTTTT

j_call: TRBJ1-5
d_call: .
v_call: TRBV6-1
clone_size: .
cdr3_aa: CASSESEYSNQPQHF
cdr3_nt: TGTGCCAGCAGTGAAAGTGAGTATAGCAATCAGCCCCAGCATTTT

j_call: TRBJ2-7
d_call: .
v_call: TRBV7-6
clone_size: .
cdr3_aa: CASSEGSGRGSYEQYF
cdr3_nt: TGTGCCAGCAGCGAGGGAAGCGGTCGTGGGTCCTACGAGCAGTACTTC

j_call: TRBJ2-5
d_call: .
v_call: TRBV7-2
clone_size: once
cdr3_aa: CASSLAPGVAAQETQYF
cdr3_nt: TGTGCCAGCAGCTTAGCTCCGGGGGTAGCGGCCCAAGAGACCCAGTACTTC

j_call: TRBJ1-1
d_call: .
v_call: TRBV19
clone_size: .
cdr3_aa: CASRQWQVNTEAFF
cdr3_nt: TGTGCCAGTAGGCAATGGCAGGTGAACACTGAAGCTTTCTTT

j_call: TRBJ1-2
d_call: TRBD1
v_call: TRBV30
clone_size: once
cdr3_aa: CAWSGTGGDGYTF
cdr3_nt: TGTGCCTGGAGTGGGACAGGGGGAGATGGCTACACCTTC

j_call: TRBJ2-1
d_call: .
v_call: TRBV19
clone_size: .
cdr3_aa: CASSIESSTWNEQFF
cdr3_nt: TGTGCCAGTAGTATAGAGAGCAGCACGTGGAATGAGCAGTTCTTC

j_call: TRBJ1-1
d_call: .
v_call: TRBV11-2
clone_size: .
cdr3_aa: CASSLEGPRMNTEAFF
cdr3_nt: TGTGCCAGCAGCTTAGAGGGACCAAGGATGAACACTGAAGCTTTCTTT

j_call: TRBJ2-5
d_call: TRBD1
v_call: TRBV27
clone_size: .
cdr3_aa: CASGTDQETQYF
cdr3_nt: TGTGCCAGCGGGACAGACCAAGAGACCCAGTACTTC

j_call: TRBJ2-7
d_call: .
v_call: TRBV5-1
clone_size: .
cdr3_aa: CASSFLGIDEQYF
cdr3_nt: TGCGCCAGCAGCTTTTTGGGGATCGACGAGCAGTACTTC

j_call: TRBJ2-7
d_call: TRBD1
v_call: TRBV4-1
clone_size: .
cdr3_aa: CASSQAPIRTGYYEQYF
cdr3_nt: TGCGCCAGCAGCCAAGCGCCTATTCGGACAGGGTACTACGAGCAGTACTTC

j_call: TRBJ1-4
d_call: .
v_call: TRBV7-9
clone_size: .
cdr3_aa: CASSSTVPKTNEKLFF
cdr3_nt: TGTGCCAGCAGTTCAACAGTCCCCAAGACTAATGAAAAACTGTTTTTT

j_call: TRBJ2-1
d_call: TRBD2
v_call: TRBV14
clone_size: .
cdr3_aa: CASSQDIRASGREGQFF
cdr3_nt: TGTGCCAGCAGCCAAGACATCAGGGCTAGCGGGAGGGAGGGGCAGTTCTTC

j_call: TRBJ2-7
d_call: TRBD2
v_call: TRBV10-3
clone_size: .
cdr3_aa: CAISEFTASGQSYEQYF
cdr3_nt: TGTGCCATCAGTGAGTTTACAGCTAGCGGGCAATCCTACGAGCAGTACTTC

j_call: TRBJ1-5
d_call: TRBD1
v_call: TRBV18
clone_size: .
cdr3_aa: CASSVDRGPRNQPQHF
cdr3_nt: TGTGCCAGCTCCGTAGACAGGGGGCCGAGGAATCAGCCCCAGCATTTT

j_call: TRBJ2-7
d_call: .
v_call: TRBV13
clone_size: .
cdr3_aa: CASSFSRSYEQYF
cdr3_nt: TGTGCCAGCAGCTTTAGCCGATCCTACGAGCAGTACTTC

j_call: TRBJ1-6
d_call: TRBD1
v_call: TRBV13
clone_size: once
cdr3_aa: CASSPGTGVFRSSYNSPLHF
cdr3_nt: TGTGCCAGCAGCCCCGGGACAGGGGTCTTTCGTAGCTCCTATAATTCACCCCTCCACTTT

j_call: TRBJ2-1
d_call: TRBD2
v_call: TRBV10-3
clone_size: .
cdr3_aa: CAIGPMAGESYNEQFF
cdr3_nt: TGTGCCATCGGGCCGATGGCGGGAGAGTCCTACAATGAGCAGTTCTTC

j_call: TRBJ2-3
d_call: TRBD2
v_call: TRBV30
clone_size: once
cdr3_aa: CAWGITSGGPNF
cdr3_nt: TGTGCCTGGGGGATTACTAGCGGGGGGCCCAATTTT

j_call: TRBJ1-1
d_call: TRBD1
v_call: TRBV7-9
clone_size: once
cdr3_aa: CASSLARGQGNTEAFF
cdr3_nt: TGTGCCAGCAGCTTAGCGAGGGGGCAGGGGAACACTGAAGCTTTCTTT

j_call: TRBJ2-7
d_call: .
v_call: TRBV4-1
clone_size: .
cdr3_aa: CASSLSWAYEQYF
cdr3_nt: TGCGCCAGCAGCCTAAGCTGGGCCTACGAGCAGTACTTC

j_call: TRBJ1-1
d_call: .
v_call: TRBV18
clone_size: .
cdr3_aa: CASSPPGHPNTEAFF
cdr3_nt: TGTGCCAGCTCACCACCGGGACACCCGAACACTGAAGCTTTCTTT

j_call: TRBJ2-1
d_call: TRBD2
v_call: TRBV25-1
clone_size: medium-sized
cdr3_aa: CASSELTSGNEQFF
cdr3_nt: TGTGCCAGCAGTGAATTAACTAGCGGCAATGAGCAGTTCTTC

j_call: TRBJ2-7
d_call: TRBD1
v_call: TRBV6-1
clone_size: .
cdr3_aa: CASSPLGDSSYEQYF
cdr3_nt: TGTGCCAGCAGTCCCCTAGGGGACAGCTCCTACGAGCAGTACTTC

j_call: TRBJ2-7
d_call: TRBD1
v_call: TRBV30
clone_size: .
cdr3_aa: CAWSWDGTGGNEQYF
cdr3_nt: TGTGCCTGGAGTTGGGATGGGACAGGGGGAAACGAGCAGTACTTC

j_call: TRBJ1-3
d_call: TRBD1
v_call: TRBV19
clone_size: .
cdr3_aa: CASGTGSSGNTIYF
cdr3_nt: TGTGCCAGTGGGACAGGAAGCTCTGGAAACACCATATATTTT

j_call: TRBJ2-6
d_call: .
v_call: TRBV5-1
clone_size: .
cdr3_aa: CASSLGSGANVLTF
cdr3_nt: TGCGCCAGCAGCTTAGGCTCTGGGGCCAACGTCCTGACTTTC

j_call: TRBJ2-2
d_call: TRBD1
v_call: TRBV15
clone_size: few
cdr3_aa: CATSPRTGETGELFF
cdr3_nt: TGTGCCACCAGCCCCAGGACAGGGGAGACCGGGGAGCTGTTTTTT

j_call: TRBJ1-1
d_call: .
v_call: TRBV7-6
clone_size: .
cdr3_aa: CASSLEGGITEAFF
cdr3_nt: TGTGCCAGCAGCTTAGAAGGAGGGATCACTGAAGCTTTCTTT

j_call: TRBJ2-2
d_call: TRBD2
v_call: TRBV10-3
clone_size: .
cdr3_aa: CAISDWTSATTGELFF
cdr3_nt: TGTGCCATCAGTGACTGGACTAGCGCGACCACCGGGGAGCTGTTTTTT

j_call: TRBJ2-1
d_call: TRBD2
v_call: TRBV6-5
clone_size: .
cdr3_aa: CASRTTSGWGDEQFF
cdr3_nt: TGTGCCAGCAGGACTACTAGCGGGTGGGGGGATGAGCAGTTCTTC

j_call: TRBJ2-1
d_call: .
v_call: TRBV5-1
clone_size: .
cdr3_aa: CASSLGGPEGFF
cdr3_nt: TGCGCCAGCAGCTTGGGTGGCCCTGAGGGGTTCTTC

j_call: TRBJ1-5
d_call: .
v_call: TRBV2
clone_size: .
cdr3_aa: CASSADPGVYIYSNQPQHF
cdr3_nt: TGTGCCAGCAGTGCGGACCCCGGGGTATATATATATAGCAATCAGCCCCAGCATTTT

j_call: TRBJ1-5
d_call: .
v_call: TRBV30
clone_size: .
cdr3_aa: CAWSDGGGQPQHF
cdr3_nt: TGTGCCTGGAGTGACGGGGGCGGTCAGCCCCAGCATTTT

j_call: TRBJ2-7
d_call: .
v_call: TRBV12-5
clone_size: .
cdr3_aa: CASGLSPRPVSYEQYF
cdr3_nt: TGTGCTAGTGGTTTGTCCCCTCGGCCGGTCTCCTACGAGCAGTACTTC

j_call: TRBJ2-7
d_call: TRBD2
v_call: TRBV7-7
clone_size: .
cdr3_aa: CASSPGGGSYEQYF
cdr3_nt: TGTGCCAGCAGCCCGGGGGGGGGCTCCTACGAGCAGTACTTC

j_call: TRBJ2-2
d_call: .
v_call: TRBV7-3
clone_size: .
cdr3_aa: CASSFLTSGSTGELFF
cdr3_nt: TGTGCCAGCAGCTTTCTTACATCAGGGTCCACCGGGGAGCTGTTTTTT

j_call: TRBJ1-5
d_call: .
v_call: TRBV5-5
clone_size: .
cdr3_aa: CASSLVLVVAPNSNQPQHF
cdr3_nt: TGTGCCAGCAGCTTGGTCTTAGTGGTTGCTCCTAATAGCAATCAGCCCCAGCATTTT

j_call: TRBJ1-1
d_call: .
v_call: TRBV13
clone_size: .
cdr3_aa: CASSSETGRTEAFF
cdr3_nt: TGTGCCAGCAGCAGCGAGACAGGCCGGACTGAAGCTTTCTTT

j_call: TRBJ1-2
d_call: .
v_call: TRBV4-1
clone_size: .
cdr3_aa: CASSQELQGGYGYTF
cdr3_nt: TGCGCCAGCAGCCAAGAGCTCCAGGGTGGGTATGGCTACACCTTC